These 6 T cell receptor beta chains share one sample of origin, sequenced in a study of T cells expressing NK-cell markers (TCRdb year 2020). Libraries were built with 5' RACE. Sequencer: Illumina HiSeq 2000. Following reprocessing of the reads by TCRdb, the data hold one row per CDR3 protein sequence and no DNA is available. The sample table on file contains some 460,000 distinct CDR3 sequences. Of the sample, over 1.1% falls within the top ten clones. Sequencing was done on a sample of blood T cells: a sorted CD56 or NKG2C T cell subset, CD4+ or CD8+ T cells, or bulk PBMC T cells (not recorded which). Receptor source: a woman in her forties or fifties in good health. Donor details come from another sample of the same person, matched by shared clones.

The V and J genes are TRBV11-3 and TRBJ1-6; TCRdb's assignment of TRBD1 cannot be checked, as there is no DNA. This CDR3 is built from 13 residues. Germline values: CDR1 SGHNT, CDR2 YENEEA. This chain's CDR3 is CASTVGQNSPLHF.

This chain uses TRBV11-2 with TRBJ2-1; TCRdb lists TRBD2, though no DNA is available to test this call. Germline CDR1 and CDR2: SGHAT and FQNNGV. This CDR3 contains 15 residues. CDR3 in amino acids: CASSLTAGVNNEQFF. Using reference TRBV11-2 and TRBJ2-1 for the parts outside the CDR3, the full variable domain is EAGVAQSPRYKIIEKRQSVAFWCNPISGHATLYWYQQILGQGPKLLIQFQNNGVVDDSQLPKDRFSAERLKGVDSTLKIQPAKLEDSAVYLCASSLTAGVNNEQFFGPGTRLTVL.

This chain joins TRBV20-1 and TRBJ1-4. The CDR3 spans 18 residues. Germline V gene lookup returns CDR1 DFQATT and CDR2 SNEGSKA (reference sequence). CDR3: CSARRPGPYNPTNEKLFF.

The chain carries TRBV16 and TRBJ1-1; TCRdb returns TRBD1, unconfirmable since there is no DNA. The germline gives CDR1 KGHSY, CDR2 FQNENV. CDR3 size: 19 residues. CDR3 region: CASSQSVMTGRGLNTEAFF.

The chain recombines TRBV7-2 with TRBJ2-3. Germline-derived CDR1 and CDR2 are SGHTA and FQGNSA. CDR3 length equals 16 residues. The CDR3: CASSLGSLASTDTQYF.

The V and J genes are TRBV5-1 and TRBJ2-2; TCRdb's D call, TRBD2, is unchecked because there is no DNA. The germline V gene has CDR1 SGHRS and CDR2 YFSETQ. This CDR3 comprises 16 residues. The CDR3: CASSFLGLKNTGELFF. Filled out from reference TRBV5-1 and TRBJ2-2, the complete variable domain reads KAGVTQTPRYLIKTRGQQVTLSCSPISGHRSVSWYQQTPGQGLQFLFEYFSETQRNKGNFPGRFSGRQFSNSRSEMNVSTLELGDSALYLCASSFLGLKNTGELFFGEGSRLTVL.